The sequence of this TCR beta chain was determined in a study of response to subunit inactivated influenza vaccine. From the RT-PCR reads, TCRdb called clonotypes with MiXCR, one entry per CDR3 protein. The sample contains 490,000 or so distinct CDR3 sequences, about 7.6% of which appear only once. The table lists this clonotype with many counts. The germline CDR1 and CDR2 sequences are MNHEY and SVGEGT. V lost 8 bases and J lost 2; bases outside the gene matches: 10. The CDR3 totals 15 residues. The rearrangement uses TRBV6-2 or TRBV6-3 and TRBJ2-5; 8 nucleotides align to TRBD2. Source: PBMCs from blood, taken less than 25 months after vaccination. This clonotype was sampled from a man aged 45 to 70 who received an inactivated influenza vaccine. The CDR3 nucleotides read TGTGCCAGCTCCCGGGCTAGCGGGTTACAAGAGACCCAGTACTTC. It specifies CASSRASGLQETQYF.